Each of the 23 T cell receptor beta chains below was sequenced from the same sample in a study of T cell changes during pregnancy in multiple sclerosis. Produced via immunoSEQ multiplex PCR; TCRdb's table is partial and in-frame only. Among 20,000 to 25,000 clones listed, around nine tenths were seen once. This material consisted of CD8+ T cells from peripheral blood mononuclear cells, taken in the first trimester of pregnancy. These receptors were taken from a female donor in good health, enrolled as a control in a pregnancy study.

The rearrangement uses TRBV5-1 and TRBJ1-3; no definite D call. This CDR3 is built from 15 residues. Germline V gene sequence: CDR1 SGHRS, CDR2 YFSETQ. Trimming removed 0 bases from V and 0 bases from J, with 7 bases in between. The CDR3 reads CASSLDRPSGNTIYF. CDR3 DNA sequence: TGCGCCAGCAGCTTGGACAGACCCTCTGGAAACACCATATATTTT.

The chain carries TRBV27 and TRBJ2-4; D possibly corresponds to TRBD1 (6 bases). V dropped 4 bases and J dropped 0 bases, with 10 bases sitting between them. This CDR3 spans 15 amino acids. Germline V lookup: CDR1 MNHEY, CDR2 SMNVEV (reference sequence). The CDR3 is CASSSGVLAKNIQYF. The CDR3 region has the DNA TGTGCCAGCAGTTCAGGGGTTCTAGCCAAAAACATTCAGTACTTC.

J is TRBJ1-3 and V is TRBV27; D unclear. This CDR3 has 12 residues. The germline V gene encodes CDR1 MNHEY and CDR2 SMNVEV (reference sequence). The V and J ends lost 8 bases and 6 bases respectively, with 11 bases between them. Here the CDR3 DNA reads TGTGCCAGCCTCTCACGGGAAAACACCATATATTTT. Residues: CASLSRENTIYF.

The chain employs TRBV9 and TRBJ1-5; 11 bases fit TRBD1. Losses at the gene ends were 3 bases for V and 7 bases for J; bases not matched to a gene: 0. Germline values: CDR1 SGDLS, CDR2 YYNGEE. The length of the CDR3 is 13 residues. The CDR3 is CASSGDRGQPQHF. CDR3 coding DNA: TGTGCCAGCAGCGGGGACAGGGGGCAGCCCCAGCATTTT.

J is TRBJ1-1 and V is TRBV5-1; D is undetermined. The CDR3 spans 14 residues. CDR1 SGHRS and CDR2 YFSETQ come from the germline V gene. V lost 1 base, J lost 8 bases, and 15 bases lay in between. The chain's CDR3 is CASSLRTGSPEAFF. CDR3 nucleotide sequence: TGCGCCAGCAGCTTGCGGACGGGGAGCCCCGAAGCTTTCTTT.

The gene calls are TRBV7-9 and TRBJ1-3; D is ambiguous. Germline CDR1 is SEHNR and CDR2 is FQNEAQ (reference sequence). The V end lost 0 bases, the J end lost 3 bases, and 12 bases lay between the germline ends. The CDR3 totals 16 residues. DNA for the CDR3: TGTGCCAGCAGCTTAGCGTATGGGCTCCTTGGAAACACCATATATTTT. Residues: CASSLAYGLLGNTIYF.

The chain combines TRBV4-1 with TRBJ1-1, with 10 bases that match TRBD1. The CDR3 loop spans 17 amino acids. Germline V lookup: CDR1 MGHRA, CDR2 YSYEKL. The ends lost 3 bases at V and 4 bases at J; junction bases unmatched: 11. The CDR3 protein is CASSHGISGTGATEAFF. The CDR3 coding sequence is TGCGCCAGCAGCCACGGTATAAGCGGGACAGGGGCCACTGAAGCTTTCTTT.

CDR3 DNA: TGTGCCCTAGGGGGGGACTCCTACGAGCAGTACTTC. Encoded protein: CALGGDSYEQYF. V gene TRBV2 combines with J gene TRBJ2-7; the D gene is possibly TRBD2 (7 bases). CDR3 length: 12 residues. Trimming left V 11 bases short and J 0 bases short, with 11 bases between. Germline CDR1 SNHLY, CDR2 FYNNEI.

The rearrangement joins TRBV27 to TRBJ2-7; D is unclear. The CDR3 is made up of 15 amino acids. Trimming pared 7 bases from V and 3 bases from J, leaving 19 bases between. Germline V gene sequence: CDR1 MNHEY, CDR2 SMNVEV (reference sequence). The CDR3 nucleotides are TGTGCCAGCAAGATTCTAGGCACCGTAGACTACGAGCAGTACTTC. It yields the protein CASKILGTVDYEQYF.

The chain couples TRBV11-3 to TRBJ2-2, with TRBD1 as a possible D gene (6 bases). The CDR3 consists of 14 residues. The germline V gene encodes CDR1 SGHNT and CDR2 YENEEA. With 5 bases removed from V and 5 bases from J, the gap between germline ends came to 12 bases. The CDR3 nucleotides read TGTGCCAGCAGCACTGACACAGGGACCGGGGAGCTGTTTTTT. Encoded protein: CASSTDTGTGELFF.

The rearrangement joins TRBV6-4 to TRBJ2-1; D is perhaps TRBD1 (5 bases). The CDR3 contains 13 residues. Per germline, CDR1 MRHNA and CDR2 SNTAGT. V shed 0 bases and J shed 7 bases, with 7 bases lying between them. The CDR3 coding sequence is TGTGCCAGCAGTGACTCAGGGGTGAATGAGCAGTTCTTC. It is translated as CASSDSGVNEQFF.

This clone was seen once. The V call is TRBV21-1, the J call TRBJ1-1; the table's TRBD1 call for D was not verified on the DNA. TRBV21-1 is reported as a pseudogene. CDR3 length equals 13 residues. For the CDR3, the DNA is TGTGCCAGAGAACAGGGGGCGAAGACTGAAGCTTTCTTT. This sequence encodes CAREQGAKTEAFF.

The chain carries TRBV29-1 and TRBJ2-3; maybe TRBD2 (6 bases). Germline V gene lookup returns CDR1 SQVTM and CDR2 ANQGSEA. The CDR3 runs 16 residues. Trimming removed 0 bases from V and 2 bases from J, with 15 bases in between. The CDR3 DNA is TGCAGCGTTGAAGAAATTGGGCGGGGCCCCACAGATACGCAGTATTTT. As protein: CSVEEIGRGPTDTQYF.

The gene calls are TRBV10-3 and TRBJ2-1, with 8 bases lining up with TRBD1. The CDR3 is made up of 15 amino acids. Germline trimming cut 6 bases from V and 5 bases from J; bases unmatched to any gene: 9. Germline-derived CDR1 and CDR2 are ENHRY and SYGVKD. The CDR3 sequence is CAISLGGQGDNEQFF. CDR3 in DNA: TGTGCCATCAGCCTGGGAGGACAGGGTGACAATGAGCAGTTCTTC.

The CDR3 nucleotides are TGTGCCAGCAAAATTCATGGGGCAGAACTCGGACAGGGAGGTGGAAACACCATATATTTT. Translating it yields CASKIHGAELGQGGGNTIYF. The chain links TRBV6-4 to TRBJ1-3; 8 bases agree with TRBD1. CDR3 length: 20 residues. CDR1 and CDR2 (germline): MRHNA, SNTAGT. The V and J ends lost 7 bases and 3 bases, in that order; junction bases with no gene match: 23.

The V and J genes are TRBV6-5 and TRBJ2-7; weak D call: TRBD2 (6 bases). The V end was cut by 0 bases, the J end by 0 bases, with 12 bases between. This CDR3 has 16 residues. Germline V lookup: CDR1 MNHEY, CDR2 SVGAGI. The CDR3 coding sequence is TGTGCCAGCAGTTACTCGGAGGGGATGAGCTCCTACGAGCAGTACTTC. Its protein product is CASSYSEGMSSYEQYF.

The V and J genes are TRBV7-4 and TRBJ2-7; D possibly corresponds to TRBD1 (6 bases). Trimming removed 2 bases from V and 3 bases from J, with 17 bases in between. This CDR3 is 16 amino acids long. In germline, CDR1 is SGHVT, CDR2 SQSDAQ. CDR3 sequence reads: CASSLILDRFFYEQYF. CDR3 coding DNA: TGTGCCAGCAGCTTAATTTTAGACAGGTTTTTCTACGAGCAGTACTTC.

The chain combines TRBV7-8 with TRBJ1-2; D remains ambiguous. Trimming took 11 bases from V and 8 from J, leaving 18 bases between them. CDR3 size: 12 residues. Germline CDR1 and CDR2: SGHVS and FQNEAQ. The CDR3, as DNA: TGTGCCCAGGAGGATTCCCACGAAGGCTACACCTTC. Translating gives CAQEDSHEGYTF.

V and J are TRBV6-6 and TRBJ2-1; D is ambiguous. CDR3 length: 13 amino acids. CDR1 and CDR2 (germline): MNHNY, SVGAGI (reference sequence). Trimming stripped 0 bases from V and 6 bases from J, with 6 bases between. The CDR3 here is CASSYSAGNEQFF. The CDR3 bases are TGTGCCAGCAGTTACTCAGCCGGCAATGAGCAGTTCTTC.

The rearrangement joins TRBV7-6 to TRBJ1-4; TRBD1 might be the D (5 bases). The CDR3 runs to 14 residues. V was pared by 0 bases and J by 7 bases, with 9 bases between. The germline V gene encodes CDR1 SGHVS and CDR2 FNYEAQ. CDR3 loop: CASSLAGVVEKLFF. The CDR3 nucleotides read TGTGCCAGCAGCTTAGCAGGGGTGGTTGAAAAACTGTTTTTT.

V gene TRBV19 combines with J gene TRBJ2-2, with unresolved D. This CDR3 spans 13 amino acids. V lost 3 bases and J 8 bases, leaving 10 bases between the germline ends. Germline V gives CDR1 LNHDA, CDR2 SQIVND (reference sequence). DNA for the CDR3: TGTGCCAGTAGTATTGCTGGGCCGGGGGAGCTGTTTTTT. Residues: CASSIAGPGELFF.

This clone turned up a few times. The CDR3 region is CASSPTRGQGKGQPQHF. The CDR3 DNA follows: TGTGCCAGCAGCCCAACACGGGGACAGGGGAAGGGTCAGCCCCAGCATTTT. The rearrangement joins TRBV7-2 to TRBJ1-5; 10 bases agree with TRBD1. Trimming took 5 bases from V and 6 from J; bases not matched to a gene: 13. This CDR3 region has 17 residues. The germline V gene has CDR1 SGHTA and CDR2 FQGNSA.

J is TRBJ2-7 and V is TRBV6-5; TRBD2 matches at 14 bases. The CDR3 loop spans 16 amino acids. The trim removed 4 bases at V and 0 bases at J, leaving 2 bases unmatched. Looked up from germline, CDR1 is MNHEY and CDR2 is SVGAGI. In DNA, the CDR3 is TGTGCCAGCAGTTTCGGACTAGCGGGAGGCTCCTACGAGCAGTACTTC. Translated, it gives CASSFGLAGGSYEQYF.